This T cell receptor beta chain derives from a study of vaccination and CD4 T cells after COVID-19. This sample's treatment: 10-day PBMC culture with coronavirus spike peptide pools or control peptides (ViraFEST assay). Worth noting for this clonotype: Its specificity is unknown.

The Oncomine TCR Beta short-read assay was applied to DNA of cultured CD4+ T cells. TCRdb re-analysed the PCR reads in MiXCR, keeping a single row per CDR3 protein. The profile shows over 10,000 distinct CDR3 sequences, about a third of them singletons. This CDR3 has 14 amino acids. CDR1 and CDR2 (germline): SGHDT, YYEEEE. The V end was cut by 1 base, the J end by 1 base, with 7 bases between. The V gene is TRBV5-6, the J gene TRBJ2-3; D remains unclear. The sequenced material came from CD4+ T cells from blood, cultured in vitro. The TCR sequence derives from a human donor who had recovered from COVID-19. The CDR3 DNA reads as TGTGCCAGCAGCTTGAGAGGTGGCACAGATACGCAGTATTTT. This gives the protein CASSLRGGTDTQYF.